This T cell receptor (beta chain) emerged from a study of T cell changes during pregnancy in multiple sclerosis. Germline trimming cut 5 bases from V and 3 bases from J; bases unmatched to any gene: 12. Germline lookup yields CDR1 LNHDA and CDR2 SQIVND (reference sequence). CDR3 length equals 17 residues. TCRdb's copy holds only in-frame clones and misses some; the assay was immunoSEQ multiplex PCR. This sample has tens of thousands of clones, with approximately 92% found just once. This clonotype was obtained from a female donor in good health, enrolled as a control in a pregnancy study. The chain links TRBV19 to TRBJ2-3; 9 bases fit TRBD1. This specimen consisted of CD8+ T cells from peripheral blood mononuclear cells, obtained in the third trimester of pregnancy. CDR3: CASSPTGTGWGTDTQYF. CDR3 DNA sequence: TGTGCCAGTAGTCCGACCGGGACAGGGTGGGGGACAGATACGCAGTATTTT.